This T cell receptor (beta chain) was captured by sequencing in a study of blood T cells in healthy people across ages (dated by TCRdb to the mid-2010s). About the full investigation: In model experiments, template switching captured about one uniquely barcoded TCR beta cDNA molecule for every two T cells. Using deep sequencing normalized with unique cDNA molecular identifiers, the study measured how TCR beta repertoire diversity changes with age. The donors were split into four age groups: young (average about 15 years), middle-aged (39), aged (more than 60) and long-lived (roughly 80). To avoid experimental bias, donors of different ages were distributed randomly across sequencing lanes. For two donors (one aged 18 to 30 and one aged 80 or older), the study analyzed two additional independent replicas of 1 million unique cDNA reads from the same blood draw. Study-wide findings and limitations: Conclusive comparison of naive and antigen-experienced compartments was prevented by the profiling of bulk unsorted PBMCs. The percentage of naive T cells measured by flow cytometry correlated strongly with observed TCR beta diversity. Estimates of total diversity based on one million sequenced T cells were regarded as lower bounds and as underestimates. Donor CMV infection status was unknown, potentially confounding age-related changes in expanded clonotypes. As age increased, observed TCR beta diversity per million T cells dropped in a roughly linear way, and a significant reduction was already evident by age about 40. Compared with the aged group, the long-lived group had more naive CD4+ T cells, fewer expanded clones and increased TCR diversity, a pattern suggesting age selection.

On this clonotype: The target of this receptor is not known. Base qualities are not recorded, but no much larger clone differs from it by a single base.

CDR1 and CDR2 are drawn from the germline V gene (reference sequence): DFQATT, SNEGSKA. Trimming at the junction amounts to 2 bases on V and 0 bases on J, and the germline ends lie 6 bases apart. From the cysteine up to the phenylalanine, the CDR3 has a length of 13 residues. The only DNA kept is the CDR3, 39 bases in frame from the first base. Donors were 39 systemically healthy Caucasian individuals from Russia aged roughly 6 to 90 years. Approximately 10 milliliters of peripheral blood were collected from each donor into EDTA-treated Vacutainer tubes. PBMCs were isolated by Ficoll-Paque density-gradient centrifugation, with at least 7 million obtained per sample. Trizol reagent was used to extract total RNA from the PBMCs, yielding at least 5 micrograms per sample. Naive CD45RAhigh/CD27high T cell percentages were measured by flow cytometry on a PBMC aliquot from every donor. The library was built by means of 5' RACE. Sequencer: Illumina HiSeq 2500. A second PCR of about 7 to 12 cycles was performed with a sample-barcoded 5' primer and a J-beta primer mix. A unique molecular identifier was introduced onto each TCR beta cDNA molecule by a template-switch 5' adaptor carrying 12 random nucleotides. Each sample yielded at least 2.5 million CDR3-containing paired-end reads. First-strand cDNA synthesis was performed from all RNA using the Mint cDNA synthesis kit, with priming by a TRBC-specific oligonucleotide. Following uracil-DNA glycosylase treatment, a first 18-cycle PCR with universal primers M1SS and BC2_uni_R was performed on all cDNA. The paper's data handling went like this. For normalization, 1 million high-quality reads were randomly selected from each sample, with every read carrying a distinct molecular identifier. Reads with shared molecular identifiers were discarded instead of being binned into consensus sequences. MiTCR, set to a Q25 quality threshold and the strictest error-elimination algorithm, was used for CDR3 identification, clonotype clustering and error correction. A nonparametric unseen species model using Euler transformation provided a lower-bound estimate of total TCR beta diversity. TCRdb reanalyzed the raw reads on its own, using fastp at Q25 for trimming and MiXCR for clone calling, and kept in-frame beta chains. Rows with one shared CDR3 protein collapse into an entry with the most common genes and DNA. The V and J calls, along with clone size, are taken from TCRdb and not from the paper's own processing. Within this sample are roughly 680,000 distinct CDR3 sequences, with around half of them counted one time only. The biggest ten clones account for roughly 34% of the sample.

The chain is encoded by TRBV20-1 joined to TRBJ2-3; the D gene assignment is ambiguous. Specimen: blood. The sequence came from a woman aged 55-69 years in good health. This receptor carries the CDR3 CSARSRSTDTQYF. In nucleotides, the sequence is TGCAGTGCTAGAAGCAGGAGCACAGATACGCAGTATTTT.